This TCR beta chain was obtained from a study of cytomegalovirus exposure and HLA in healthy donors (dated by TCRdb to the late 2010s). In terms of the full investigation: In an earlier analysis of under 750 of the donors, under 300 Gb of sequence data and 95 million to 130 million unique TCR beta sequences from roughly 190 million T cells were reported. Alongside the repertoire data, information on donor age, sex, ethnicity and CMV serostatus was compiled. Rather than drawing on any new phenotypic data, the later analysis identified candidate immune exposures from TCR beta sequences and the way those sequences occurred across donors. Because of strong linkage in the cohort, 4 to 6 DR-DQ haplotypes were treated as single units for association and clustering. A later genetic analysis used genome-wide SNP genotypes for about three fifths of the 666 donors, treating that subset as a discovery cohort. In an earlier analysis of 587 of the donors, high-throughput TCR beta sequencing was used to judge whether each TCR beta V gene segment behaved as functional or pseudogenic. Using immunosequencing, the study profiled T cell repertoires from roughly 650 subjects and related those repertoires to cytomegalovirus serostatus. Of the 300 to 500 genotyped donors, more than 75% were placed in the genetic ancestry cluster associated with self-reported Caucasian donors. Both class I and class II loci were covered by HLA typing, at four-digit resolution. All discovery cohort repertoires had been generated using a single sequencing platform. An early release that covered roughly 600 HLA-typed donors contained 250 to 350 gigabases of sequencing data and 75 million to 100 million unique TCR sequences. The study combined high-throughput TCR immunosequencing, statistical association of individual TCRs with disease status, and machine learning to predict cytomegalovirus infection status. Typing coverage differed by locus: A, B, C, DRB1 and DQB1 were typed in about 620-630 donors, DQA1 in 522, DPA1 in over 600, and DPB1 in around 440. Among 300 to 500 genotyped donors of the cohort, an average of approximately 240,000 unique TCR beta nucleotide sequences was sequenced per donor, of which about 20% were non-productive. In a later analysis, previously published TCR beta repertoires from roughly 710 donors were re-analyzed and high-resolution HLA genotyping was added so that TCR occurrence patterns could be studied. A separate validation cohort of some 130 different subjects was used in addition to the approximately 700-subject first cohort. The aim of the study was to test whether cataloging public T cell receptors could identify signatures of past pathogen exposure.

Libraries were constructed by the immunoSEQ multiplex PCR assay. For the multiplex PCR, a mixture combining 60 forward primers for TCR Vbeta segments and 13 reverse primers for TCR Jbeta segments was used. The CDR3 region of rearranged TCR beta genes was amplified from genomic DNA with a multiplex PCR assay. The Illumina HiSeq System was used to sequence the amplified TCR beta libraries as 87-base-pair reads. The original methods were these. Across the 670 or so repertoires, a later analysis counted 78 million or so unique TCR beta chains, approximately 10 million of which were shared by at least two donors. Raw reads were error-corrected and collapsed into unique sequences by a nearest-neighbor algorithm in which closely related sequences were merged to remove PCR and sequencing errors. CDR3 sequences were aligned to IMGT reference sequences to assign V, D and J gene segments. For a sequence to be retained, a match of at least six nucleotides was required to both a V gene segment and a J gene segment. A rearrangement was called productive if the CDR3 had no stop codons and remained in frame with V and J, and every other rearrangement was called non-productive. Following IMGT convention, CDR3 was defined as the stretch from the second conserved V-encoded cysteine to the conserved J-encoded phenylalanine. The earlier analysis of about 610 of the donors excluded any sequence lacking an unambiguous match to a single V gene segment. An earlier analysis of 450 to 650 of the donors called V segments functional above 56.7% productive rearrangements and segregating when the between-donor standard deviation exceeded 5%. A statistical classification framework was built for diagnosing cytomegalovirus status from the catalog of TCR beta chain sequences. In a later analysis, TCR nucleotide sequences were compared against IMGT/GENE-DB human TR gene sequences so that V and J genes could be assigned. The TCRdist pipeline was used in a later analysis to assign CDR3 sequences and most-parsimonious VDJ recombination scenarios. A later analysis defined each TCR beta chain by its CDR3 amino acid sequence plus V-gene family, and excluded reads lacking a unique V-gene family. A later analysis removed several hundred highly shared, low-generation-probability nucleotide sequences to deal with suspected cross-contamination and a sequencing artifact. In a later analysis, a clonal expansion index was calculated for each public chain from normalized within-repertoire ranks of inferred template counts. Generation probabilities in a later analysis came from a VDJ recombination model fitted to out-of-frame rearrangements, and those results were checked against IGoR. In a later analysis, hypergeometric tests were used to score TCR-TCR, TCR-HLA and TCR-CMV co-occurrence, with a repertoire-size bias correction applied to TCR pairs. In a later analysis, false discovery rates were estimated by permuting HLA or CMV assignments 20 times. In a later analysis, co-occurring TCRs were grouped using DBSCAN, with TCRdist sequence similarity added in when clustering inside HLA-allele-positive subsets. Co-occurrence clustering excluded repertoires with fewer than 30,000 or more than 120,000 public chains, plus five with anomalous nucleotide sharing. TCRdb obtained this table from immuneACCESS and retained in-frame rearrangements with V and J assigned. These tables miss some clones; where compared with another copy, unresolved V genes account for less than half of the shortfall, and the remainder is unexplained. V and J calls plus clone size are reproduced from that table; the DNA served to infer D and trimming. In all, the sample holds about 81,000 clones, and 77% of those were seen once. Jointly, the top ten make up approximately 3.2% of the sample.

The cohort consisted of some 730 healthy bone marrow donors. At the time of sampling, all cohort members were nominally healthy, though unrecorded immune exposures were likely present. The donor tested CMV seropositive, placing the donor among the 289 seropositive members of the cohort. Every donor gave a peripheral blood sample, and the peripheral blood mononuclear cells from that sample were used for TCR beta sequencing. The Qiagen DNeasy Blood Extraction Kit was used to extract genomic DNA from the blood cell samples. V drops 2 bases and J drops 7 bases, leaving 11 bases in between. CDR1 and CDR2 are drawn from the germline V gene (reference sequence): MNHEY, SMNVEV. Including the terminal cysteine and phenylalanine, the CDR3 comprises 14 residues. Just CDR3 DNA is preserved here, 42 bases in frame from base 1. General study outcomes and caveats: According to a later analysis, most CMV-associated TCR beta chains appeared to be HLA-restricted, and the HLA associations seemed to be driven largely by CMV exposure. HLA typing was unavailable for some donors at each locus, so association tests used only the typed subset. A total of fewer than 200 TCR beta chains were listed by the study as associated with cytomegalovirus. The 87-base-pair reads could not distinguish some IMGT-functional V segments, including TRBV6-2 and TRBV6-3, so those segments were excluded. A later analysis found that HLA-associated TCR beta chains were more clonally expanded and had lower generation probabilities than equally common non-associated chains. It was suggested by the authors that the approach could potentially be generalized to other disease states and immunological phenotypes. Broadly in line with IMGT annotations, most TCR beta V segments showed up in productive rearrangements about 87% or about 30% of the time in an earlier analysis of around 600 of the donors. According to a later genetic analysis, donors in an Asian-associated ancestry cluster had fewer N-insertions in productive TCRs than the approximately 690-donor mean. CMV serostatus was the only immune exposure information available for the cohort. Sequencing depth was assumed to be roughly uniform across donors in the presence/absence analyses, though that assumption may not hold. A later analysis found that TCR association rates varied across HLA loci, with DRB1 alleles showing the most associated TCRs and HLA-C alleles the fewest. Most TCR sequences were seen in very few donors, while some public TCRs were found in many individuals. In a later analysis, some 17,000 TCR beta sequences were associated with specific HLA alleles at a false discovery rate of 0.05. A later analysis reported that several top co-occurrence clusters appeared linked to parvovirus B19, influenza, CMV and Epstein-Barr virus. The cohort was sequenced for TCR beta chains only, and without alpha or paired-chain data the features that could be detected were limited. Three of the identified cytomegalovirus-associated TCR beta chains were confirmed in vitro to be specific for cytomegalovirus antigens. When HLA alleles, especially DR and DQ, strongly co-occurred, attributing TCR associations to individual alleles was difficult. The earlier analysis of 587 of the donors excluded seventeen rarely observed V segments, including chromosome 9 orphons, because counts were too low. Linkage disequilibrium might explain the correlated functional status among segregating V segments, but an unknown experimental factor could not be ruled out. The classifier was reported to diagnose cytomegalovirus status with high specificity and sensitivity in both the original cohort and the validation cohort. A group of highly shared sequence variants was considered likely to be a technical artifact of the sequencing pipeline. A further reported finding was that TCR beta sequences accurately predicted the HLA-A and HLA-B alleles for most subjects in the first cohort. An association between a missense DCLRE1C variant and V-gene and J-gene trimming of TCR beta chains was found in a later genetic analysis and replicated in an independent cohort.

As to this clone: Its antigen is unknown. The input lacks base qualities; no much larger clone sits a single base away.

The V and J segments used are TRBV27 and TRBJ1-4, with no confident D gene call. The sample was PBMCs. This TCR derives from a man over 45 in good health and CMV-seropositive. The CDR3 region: CASSLNPWAEKLFF. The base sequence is TGTGCCAGCAGTTTAAACCCATGGGCTGAAAAACTGTTTTTT.